This T cell receptor (beta chain) emerged from a study of spatial heterogeneity in lung cancer. Study overall: Alpha-chain sequences were consistently detected less often than beta-chain sequences. Raw sequencing reads included, on average, more than eight appearances of each unique TCR and UMI combination.

Time point meaning: sample taken at primary tumor resection. This CDR3 is 15 amino acids long. With 4 bases clipped from V and 5 bases from J, the junction kept 11 bases outside the gene matches. Each CDR3 protein is one row after TCRdb ran MiXCR on the 5' RACE reads. The profile covers 2,500 to 3,000 distinct CDR3 sequences, with roughly a sixth appearing a single time and less than 25% taken by the ten largest. This clonotype was sampled from a female donor with early-stage non-small cell lung cancer. The specimen comprised normal lung tissue next to the tumor, sampled at surgery. The chain joins TRBV12-3 or TRBV12-4 to TRBJ2-7; 7 bases line up with TRBD1. The CDR3 DNA reads as TGTGCCAGCAGTTCTCAGGGCAGGGGGAGCGACGAGCAGTACTTC. The encoded protein is CASSSQGRGSDEQYF.